Shown below are 17 T cell receptor beta chains from a single sample sequenced in a study of T cell changes during pregnancy in multiple sclerosis. Repertoires were generated with immunoSEQ multiplex PCR, while TCRdb's copy carries only in-frame clones and drops some. Of about 50,000 clones in the sample, about 93% were seen once. The sample here was CD4+ T cells from peripheral blood mononuclear cells, taken after pregnancy. Receptors originate from a female donor with multiple sclerosis, enrolled in a pregnancy study.

This clone was recorded only once. The V gene is TRBV19, the J gene TRBJ2-2, with D perhaps TRBD2 (6 bases). V was clipped by 6 bases and J by 2 bases, with 25 bases between them. Germline loops: CDR1 LNHDA, CDR2 SQIVND (reference sequence). The CDR3 runs to 19 residues. CDR3 loop: CASSSSGPGPHLNTGELFF. The CDR3, as DNA: TGTGCCAGTAGCTCAAGCGGGCCCGGGCCGCACTTAAACACCGGGGAGCTGTTTTTT. Filled out from reference TRBV19 and TRBJ2-2, the complete variable domain reads DGGITQSPKYLFRKEGQNVTLSCEQNLNHDAMYWYRQDPGQGLRLIYYSQIVNDFQKGDIAEGYSVSREKKESFPLTVTSAQKNPTAFYLCASSSSGPGPHLNTGELFFGEGSRLTVL.

The chain links TRBV5-6 to TRBJ1-5, with D maybe TRBD1 (6 bases). Germline V gives CDR1 SGHDT, CDR2 YYEEEE. V was trimmed by 1 base and J by 7 bases, leaving 12 bases between them. This CDR3 is built from 14 residues. CDR3 DNA: TGTGCCAGCAGCTTGCGGGGGGCGAGACAGCCCCAGCATTTT. Translated: CASSLRGARQPQHF.

The chain employs TRBV5-1 and TRBJ2-5; a possible D gene is TRBD1 (5 bases). The ends were cut back, 3 bases at V and 7 bases at J, with 16 bases in the middle. Germline assignment: CDR1 SGHRS and CDR2 YFSETQ. The CDR3 loop spans 14 amino acids. CDR3 sequence reads: CASSSDGALGTQYF. CDR3 nucleotides: TGCGCCAGCAGCTCGGATGGGGCCCTCGGGACCCAGTACTTC.

The chain couples TRBV27 to TRBJ1-2, with unresolved D. This CDR3 is 14 amino acids long. Trimming shortened V by 3 bases and J by 0 bases, and 8 bases separated the two germline ends. Looked up from germline, CDR1 is MNHEY and CDR2 is SMNVEV (reference sequence). CDR3 residues: CASSFRGANYGYTF. The CDR3 nucleotides read TGTGCCAGCAGTTTCCGGGGAGCTAACTATGGCTACACCTTC.

The J gene is TRBJ2-1, the V gene TRBV5-1, with 9 bases that match TRBD2. The CDR3 runs to 16 residues. Germline CDR1 and CDR2: SGHRS and YFSETQ. Losses at the gene ends were 0 bases for V and 5 bases for J; bases not matched to a gene: 6. CDR3 DNA sequence: TGCGCCAGCAGCTTGGGTCCTAGCGGGGCGGACAATGAGCAGTTCTTC. It is translated as CASSLGPSGADNEQFF.

The V and J genes are TRBV30 and TRBJ2-5, with a possible D match to TRBD2 (5 bases). Germline V lookup: CDR1 GTSNPN, CDR2 SVGIG (reference sequence). Trimming cost V 3 bases and J 5 bases, with 7 bases left between them. The CDR3 has 11 amino acids. In nucleotides, the CDR3 is TGTGCCTGGAGCAGCGGCGAGACCCAGTACTTC. Translated: CAWSSGETQYF.

The genes are TRBV6-5 and TRBJ1-2; D perhaps matches TRBD1 (6 bases). From germline, CDR1 is MNHEY and CDR2 SVGAGI. The CDR3 is 14 residues long. Deletions cut 7 bases from V and 4 bases from J, with 16 bases between. CDR3: CASTRLQGRYGYTF. CDR3 bases: TGTGCCAGCACCAGACTACAGGGTCGCTATGGCTACACCTTC.

The chain recombines TRBV5-1 with TRBJ2-1; 7 positions agree with TRBD2. With 5 bases clipped from V and 8 bases from J, the junction kept 13 bases outside the gene matches. The CDR3 consists of 15 residues. In germline, CDR1 is SGHRS, CDR2 YFSETQ. CDR3 region: CASSPRVGGHDEQFF. The CDR3, as DNA: TGCGCCAGCAGTCCTCGGGTGGGAGGGCACGATGAGCAGTTCTTC.

This clone was seen more than once but under ten times. V gene TRBV7-9 combines with J gene TRBJ2-7, with 7 nucleotides matching TRBD2. Trimming took 4 bases from V and 6 from J; bases not matched to a gene: 3. The CDR3 runs to 12 residues. Germline assignment: CDR1 SEHNR and CDR2 FQNEAQ (reference sequence). This chain's CDR3 is CASSWTSPEQYF. In DNA, the CDR3 is TGTGCCAGCAGCTGGACTAGTCCCGAGCAGTACTTC.

This chain uses TRBV27 with TRBJ2-3; weak D call: TRBD1 (6 bases). The germline V and J ends were trimmed by 6 bases and 1 base, with 17 bases remaining between them. CDR1 is MNHEY and CDR2 is SMNVEV in the germline V gene (reference sequence). The CDR3 loop spans 16 amino acids. CDR3 sequence (DNA): TGTGCCAGCAGCCCTCACCAGGGGCGAGGCACAGATACGCAGTATTTT. It yields the protein CASSPHQGRGTDTQYF.

This clone was counted a single time. This chain connects TRBV5-1 to TRBJ1-2; D is uncertain. There are 14 residues in the CDR3. The V gene's germline CDR1 is SGHRS and CDR2 YFSETQ. V was trimmed by 1 base and J by 0 bases, leaving 7 bases between them. The CDR3 region has the DNA TGCGCCAGCAGCTTGACAGAAACTAACTATGGCTACACCTTC. The encoded protein is CASSLTETNYGYTF.

The rearrangement links TRBV4-2 to TRBJ2-3, with a possible D match to TRBD1 (7 bases). The CDR3 is made up of 16 amino acids. V gave up 1 base and J gave up 5 bases, with 16 bases separating them. CDR1 and CDR2 (germline): LGHNA, YNFKEQ. The CDR3 is CASSQGDRVGGDTQYF. The CDR3 coding sequence is TGTGCCAGCAGCCAAGGCGACAGGGTGGGGGGAGATACGCAGTATTTT.

The rearrangement joins TRBV5-1 to TRBJ2-7, with D possibly being TRBD2 (5 bases). The germline V and J ends were trimmed by 6 bases and 5 bases, with 15 bases remaining between them. The CDR3 consists of 13 residues. Germline CDR1 SGHRS, CDR2 YFSETQ. CDR3 sequence (DNA): TGCGCCAGCACCTCTTTCGGGGAAAACGAGCAGTACTTC. As protein: CASTSFGENEQYF.

This clone was counted a few times. The V call is TRBV18, the J call TRBJ1-4, with TRBD1 matching over 7 bases. There are 13 residues in the CDR3. Germline V gene sequence: CDR1 KGHSH, CDR2 LQKENI. J gave up 7 bases and V 4 bases, and 3 bases lay outside the gene matches. CDR3 region: CASSLGQVEKLFF. CDR3 sequence (DNA): TGTGCCAGCTCACTAGGACAGGTTGAAAAACTGTTTTTT.

V usage is TRBV15 and J usage is TRBJ2-3; D may be TRBD1 (6 bases). Trimming removed 5 bases from V and 5 bases from J, with 11 bases in between. Looked up from germline, CDR1 is LNHNV and CDR2 is YYDKDF (reference sequence). CDR3 length: 13 amino acids. As DNA, the CDR3 is TGTGCCACCAGCCCAGGGGCGGGAGATACGCAGTATTTT. Translated: CATSPGAGDTQYF.

V gene TRBV7-3 combines with J gene TRBJ2-7; 8 bases line up with TRBD2. CDR1 SGHTA and CDR2 FQGTGA come from the germline V gene. The CDR3 spans 15 residues. With 0 bases clipped from V and 3 bases from J, the junction kept 4 bases outside the gene matches. The CDR3 nucleotides are TGTGCCAGCAGCTTAACTGGAGCGGGAGTCTACGAGCAGTACTTC. Its protein product is CASSLTGAGVYEQYF. Supplemented by reference TRBV7-3 and TRBJ2-7, the full variable domain reads GAGVSQTPSNKVTEKGKYVELRCDPISGHTALYWYRQSLGQGPEFLIYFQGTGAADDSGLPNDRFFAVRPEGSVSTLKIQRTERGDSAVYLCASSLTGAGVYEQYFGPGTRLTVT.

This clone appeared a single time. The chain combines TRBV28 with TRBJ2-1; TRBD2 matches at 14 bases. V was clipped by 5 bases and J by 4 bases; unmatched bases: 4. CDR3 length: 16 amino acids. The germline V gene encodes CDR1 MDHEN and CDR2 SYDVKM. CDR3 nucleotides: TGTGCCAGCAGTCCGAGACTAGCGGGAGGGTACAATGAGCAGTTCTTC. It is translated as CASSPRLAGGYNEQFF.